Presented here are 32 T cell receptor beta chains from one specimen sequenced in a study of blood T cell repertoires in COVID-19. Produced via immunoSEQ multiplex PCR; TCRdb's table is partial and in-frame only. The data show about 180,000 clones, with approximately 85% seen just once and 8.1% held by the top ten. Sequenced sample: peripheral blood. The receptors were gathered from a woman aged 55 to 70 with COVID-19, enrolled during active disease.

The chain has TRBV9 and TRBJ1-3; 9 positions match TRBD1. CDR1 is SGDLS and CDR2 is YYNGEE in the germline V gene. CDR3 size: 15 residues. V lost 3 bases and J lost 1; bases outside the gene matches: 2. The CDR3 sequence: CASSGGTGSGNTIYF. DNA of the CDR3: TGTGCCAGCAGCGGAGGGACAGGGTCTGGAAACACCATATATTTT. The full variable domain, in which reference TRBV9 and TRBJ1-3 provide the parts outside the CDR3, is DSGVTQTPKHLITATGQRVTLRCSPRSGDLSVYWYQQSLDQGLQFLIQYYNGEERAKGNILERFSAQQFPDLHSELNLSSLELGDSALYFCASSGGTGSGNTIYFGEGSWLTVV.

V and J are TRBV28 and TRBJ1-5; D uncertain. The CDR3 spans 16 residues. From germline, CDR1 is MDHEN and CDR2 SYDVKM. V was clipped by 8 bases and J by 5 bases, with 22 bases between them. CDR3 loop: CASDEIVGSRHQPQHF. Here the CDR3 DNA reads TGTGCCAGCGATGAGATAGTGGGCAGTCGGCATCAGCCCCAGCATTTT.

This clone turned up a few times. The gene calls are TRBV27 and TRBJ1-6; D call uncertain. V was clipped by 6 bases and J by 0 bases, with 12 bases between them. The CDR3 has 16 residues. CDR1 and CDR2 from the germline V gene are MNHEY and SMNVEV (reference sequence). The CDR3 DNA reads TGTGCCAGCAGACCGGGGTTCAGCTCCTATAATTCACCCCTCCACTTT. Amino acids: CASRPGFSSYNSPLHF.

CDR3 coding DNA: TGCGCCAGCGCTTCGATCTACGGGGATGGGACTGAAGCTTTCTTT. The encoded protein is CASASIYGDGTEAFF. This chain joins TRBV23-1 and TRBJ1-1; no clear D. TRBV23-1 is noted as an ORF with a role that remains uncertain. The CDR3 has 15 amino acids. The germline V and J ends were trimmed by 8 bases and 5 bases, with 21 bases remaining between them.

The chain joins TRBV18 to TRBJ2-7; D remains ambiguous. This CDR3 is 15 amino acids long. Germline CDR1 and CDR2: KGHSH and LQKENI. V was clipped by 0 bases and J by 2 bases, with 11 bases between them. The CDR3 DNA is TGTGCCAGCTCACCACCTACGTACTTTACCTACGAGCAGTACGTC. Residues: CASSPPTYFTYEQYV.

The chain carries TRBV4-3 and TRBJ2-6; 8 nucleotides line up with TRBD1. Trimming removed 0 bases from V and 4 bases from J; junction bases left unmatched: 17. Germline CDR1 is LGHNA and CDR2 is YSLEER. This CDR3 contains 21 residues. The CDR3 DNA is TGCGCCAGCAGCCAAGATCCGGTACGTCAGGGGGCTGCCTCAGGGGCCAACGTCCTGACTTTC. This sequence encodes CASSQDPVRQGAASGANVLTF.

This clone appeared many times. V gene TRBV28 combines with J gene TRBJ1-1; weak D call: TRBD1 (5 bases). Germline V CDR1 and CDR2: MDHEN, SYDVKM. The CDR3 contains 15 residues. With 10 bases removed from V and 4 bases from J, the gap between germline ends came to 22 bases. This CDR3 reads CATVSSSGPPTEAFF. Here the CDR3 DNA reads TGTGCCACCGTCAGCTCTTCAGGGCCCCCCACTGAAGCTTTCTTT.

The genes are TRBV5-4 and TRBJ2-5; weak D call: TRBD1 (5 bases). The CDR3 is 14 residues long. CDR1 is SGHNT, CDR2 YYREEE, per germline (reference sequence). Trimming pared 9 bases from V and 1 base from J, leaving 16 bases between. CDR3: CATGSGQGQETQYF. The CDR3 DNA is TGTGCCACTGGGTCCGGGCAGGGCCAAGAGACCCAGTACTTC.

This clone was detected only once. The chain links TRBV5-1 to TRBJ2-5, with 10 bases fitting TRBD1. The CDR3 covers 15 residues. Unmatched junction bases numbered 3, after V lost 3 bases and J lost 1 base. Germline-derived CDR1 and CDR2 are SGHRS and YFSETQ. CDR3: CASSSTGGFQETQYF. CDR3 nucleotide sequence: TGCGCCAGCAGCTCGACAGGGGGCTTCCAAGAGACCCAGTACTTC.

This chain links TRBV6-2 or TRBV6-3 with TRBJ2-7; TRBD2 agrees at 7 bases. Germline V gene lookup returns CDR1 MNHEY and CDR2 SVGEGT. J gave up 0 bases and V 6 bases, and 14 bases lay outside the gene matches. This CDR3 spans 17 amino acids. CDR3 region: CASSHRGVGTISYEQYF. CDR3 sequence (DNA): TGTGCCAGCAGCCACCGGGGGGTGGGGACTATCTCCTACGAGCAGTACTTC.

The CDR3 nucleotides are TGCGCCAGCAGCGGTCCTGCAGGGGGAGCCAAAAACATTCAGTACTTC. Its protein is CASSGPAGGAKNIQYF. V is TRBV4-1 and J is TRBJ2-4; 7 bases agree with TRBD1. There are 16 residues in the CDR3. Germline V gene data show CDR1 as MGHRA and CDR2 as YSYEKL. Losses at the gene ends were 5 bases for V and 0 bases for J; bases not matched to a gene: 7.

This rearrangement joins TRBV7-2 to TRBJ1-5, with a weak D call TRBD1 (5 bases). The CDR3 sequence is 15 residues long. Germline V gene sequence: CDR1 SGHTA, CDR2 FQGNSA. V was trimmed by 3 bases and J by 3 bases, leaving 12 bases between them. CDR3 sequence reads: CASSLSPGDNQPQHF. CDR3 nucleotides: TGTGCCAGCAGCTTGTCCCCGGGGGACAATCAGCCCCAGCATTTT.

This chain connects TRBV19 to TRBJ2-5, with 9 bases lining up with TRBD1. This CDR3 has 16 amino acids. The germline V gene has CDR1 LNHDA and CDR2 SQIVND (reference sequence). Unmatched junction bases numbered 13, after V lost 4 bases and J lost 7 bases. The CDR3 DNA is TGTGCCAGTAGTACCCAGGGGGGACAGGGTTGGGCGACCCAGTACTTC. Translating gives CASSTQGGQGWATQYF.

The CDR3 sequence: CASSAGQGLSGANVLTF. The CDR3 DNA follows: TGTGCCAGCAGCGCTGGACAGGGCCTCTCTGGGGCCAACGTCCTGACTTTC. The V gene is TRBV9, the J gene TRBJ2-6; 8 nucleotides agree with TRBD1. This CDR3 region has 17 residues. V trimming: 3 bases; J trimming: 0 bases; junction bases outside the gene matches: 5. CDR1 and CDR2 from the germline V gene are SGDLS and YYNGEE.

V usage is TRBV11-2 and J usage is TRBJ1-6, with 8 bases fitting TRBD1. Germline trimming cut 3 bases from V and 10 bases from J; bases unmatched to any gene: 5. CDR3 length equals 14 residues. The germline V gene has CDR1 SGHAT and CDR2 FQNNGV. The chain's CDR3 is CASSFTGGRSPLHF. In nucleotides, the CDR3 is TGTGCCAGCAGCTTTACAGGGGGACGGTCACCCCTCCACTTT.

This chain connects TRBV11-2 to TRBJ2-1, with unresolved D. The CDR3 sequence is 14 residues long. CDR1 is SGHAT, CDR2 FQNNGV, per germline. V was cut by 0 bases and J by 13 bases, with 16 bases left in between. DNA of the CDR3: TGTGCCAGCAGCTTAGATCTAATGAGTCCATACCAGTTCTTC. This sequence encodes CASSLDLMSPYQFF.

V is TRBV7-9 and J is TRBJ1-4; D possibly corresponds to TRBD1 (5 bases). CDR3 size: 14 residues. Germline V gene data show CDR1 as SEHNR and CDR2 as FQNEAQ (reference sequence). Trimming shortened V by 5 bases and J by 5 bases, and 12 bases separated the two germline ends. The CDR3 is CASSASGRNEKLFF. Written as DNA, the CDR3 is TGTGCCAGCAGCGCCTCAGGGAGGAATGAAAAACTGTTTTTT.

In DNA form, the CDR3 reads TGTGCCAGCAGTGACTCGGCGGCGGGGAATTCACCCCTCCACTTT. It is translated as CASSDSAAGNSPLHF. This chain connects TRBV6-4 to TRBJ1-6, with D uncertain. V dropped 0 bases and J dropped 7 bases, with 10 bases sitting between them. CDR3 length equals 15 residues. The germline CDR1 and CDR2 sequences are MRHNA and SNTAGT.

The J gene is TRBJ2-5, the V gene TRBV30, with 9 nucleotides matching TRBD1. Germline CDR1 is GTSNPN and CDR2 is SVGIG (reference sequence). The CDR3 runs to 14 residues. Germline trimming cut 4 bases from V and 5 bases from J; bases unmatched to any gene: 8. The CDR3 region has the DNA TGTGCCTGGATAACTGGACAGGGGTCGGAGACCCAGTACTTC. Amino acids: CAWITGQGSETQYF.

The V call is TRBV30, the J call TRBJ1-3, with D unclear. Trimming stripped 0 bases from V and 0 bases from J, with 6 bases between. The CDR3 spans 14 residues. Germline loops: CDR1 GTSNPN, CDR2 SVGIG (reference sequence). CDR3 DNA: TGTGCCTGGAGTGTACTGAACTCTGGAAACACCATATATTTT. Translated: CAWSVLNSGNTIYF. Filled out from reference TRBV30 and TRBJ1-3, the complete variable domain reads SQTIHQWPATLVQPVGSPLSLECTVEGTSNPNLYWYRQAAGRGLQLLFYSVGIGQISSEVPQNLSASRPQDRQFILSSKKLLLSDSGFYLCAWSVLNSGNTIYFGEGSWLTVV.

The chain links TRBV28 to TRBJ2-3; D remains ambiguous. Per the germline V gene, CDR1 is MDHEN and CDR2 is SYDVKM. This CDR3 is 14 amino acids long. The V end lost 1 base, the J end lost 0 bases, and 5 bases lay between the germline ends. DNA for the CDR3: TGTGCCAGCAGTTTATTCGGGAGCACAGATACGCAGTATTTT. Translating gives CASSLFGSTDTQYF.

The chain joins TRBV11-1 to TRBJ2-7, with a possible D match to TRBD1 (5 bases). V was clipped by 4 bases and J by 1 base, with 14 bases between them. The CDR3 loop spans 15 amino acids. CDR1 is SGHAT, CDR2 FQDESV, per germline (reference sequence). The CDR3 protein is CASSSTISGSYEQYF. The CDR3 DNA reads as TGTGCCAGCAGCTCAACCATTTCAGGGTCCTACGAGCAGTACTTC.

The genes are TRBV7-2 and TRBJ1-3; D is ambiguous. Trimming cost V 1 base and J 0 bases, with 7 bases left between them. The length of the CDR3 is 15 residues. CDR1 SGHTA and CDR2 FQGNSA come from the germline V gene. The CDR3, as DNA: TGTGCCAGCAGCTTAGTCCCGCGCTCTGGAAACACCATATATTTT. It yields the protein CASSLVPRSGNTIYF.

CDR3 region: CASSLPGTGRGTEAFF. CDR3 bases: TGTGCCAGCAGCTTACCTGGGACAGGGAGGGGGACTGAAGCTTTCTTT. The V and J genes are TRBV7-2 and TRBJ1-1; TRBD1 aligns across 9 bases. Germline loops: CDR1 SGHTA, CDR2 FQGNSA. V lost 2 bases and J lost 5; bases outside the gene matches: 9. This CDR3 has 16 residues.

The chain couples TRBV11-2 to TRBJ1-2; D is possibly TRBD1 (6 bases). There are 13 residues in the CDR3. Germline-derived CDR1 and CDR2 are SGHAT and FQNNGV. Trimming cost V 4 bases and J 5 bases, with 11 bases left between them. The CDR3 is CASSSDRNYGYTF. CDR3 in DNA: TGTGCCAGCAGCTCGGACAGAAATTATGGCTACACCTTC. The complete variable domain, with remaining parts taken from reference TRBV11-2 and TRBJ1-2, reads EAGVAQSPRYKIIEKRQSVAFWCNPISGHATLYWYQQILGQGPKLLIQFQNNGVVDDSQLPKDRFSAERLKGVDSTLKIQPAKLEDSAVYLCASSSDRNYGYTFGSGTRLTVV.

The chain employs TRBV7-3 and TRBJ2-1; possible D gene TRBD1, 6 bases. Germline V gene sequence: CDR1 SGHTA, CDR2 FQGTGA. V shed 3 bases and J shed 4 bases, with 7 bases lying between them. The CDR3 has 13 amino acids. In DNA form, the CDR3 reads TGTGCCAGCAGCTTGACAGGATACAATGAGCAGTTCTTC. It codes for CASSLTGYNEQFF.

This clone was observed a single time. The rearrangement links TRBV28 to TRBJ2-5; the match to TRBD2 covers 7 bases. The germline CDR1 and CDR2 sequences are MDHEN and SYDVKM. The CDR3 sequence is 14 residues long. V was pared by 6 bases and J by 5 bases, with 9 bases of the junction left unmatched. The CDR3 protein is CASRPAGWGETQYF. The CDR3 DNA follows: TGTGCCAGCAGGCCAGCGGGATGGGGGGAGACCCAGTACTTC.

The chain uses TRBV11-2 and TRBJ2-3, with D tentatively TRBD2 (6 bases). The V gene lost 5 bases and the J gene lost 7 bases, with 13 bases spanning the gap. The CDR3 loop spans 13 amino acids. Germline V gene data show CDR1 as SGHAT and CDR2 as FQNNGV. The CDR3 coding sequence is TGTGCCAGCAGCCCAGGAGGGTGGAATACGCAGTATTTT. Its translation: CASSPGGWNTQYF.

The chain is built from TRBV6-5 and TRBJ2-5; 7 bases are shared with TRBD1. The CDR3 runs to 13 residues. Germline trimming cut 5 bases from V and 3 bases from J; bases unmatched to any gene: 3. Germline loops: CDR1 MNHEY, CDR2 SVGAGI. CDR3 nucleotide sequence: TGTGCCAGCAGTAAACAGGGGAAAGAGACCCAGTACTTC. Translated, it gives CASSKQGKETQYF.

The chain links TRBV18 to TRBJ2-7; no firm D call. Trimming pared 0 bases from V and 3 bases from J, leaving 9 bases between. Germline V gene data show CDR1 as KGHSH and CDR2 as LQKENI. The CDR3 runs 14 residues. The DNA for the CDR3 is TGTGCCAGCTCACCACCCGTCGGGTTCTACGAGCAGTACTTC. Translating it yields CASSPPVGFYEQYF.

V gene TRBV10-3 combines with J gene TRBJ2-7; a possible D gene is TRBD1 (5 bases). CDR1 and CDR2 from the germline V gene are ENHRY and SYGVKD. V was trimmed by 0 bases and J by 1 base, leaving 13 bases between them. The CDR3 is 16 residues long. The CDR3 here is CAISESLGRGSYEQYV. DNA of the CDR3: TGTGCCATCAGTGAGTCCTTGGGTAGGGGTTCCTACGAGCAGTACGTC.

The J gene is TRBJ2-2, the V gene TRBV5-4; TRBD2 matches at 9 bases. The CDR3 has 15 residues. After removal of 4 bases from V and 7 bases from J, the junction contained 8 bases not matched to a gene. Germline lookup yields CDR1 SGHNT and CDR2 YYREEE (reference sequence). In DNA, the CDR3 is TGTGCCAGCAGCGGAACGGGACTAGCTATCGGGGAGCTGTTTTTT. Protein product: CASSGTGLAIGELFF.